This entry lists 24 T cell receptor beta chains sequenced from one sample in a study of CD8 T cells in Susac syndrome. Reverse transcription of 0.5 to 1 ug RNA was performed with random hexamers. TCRdb redid the calling of the immunoSEQ multiplex PCR reads with MiXCR, one entry per CDR3 protein. The sample has 150,000 to 190,000 distinct CDR3 sequences, around 95% seen once. Material for sequencing was CD4+ T cells from PBMCs. The receptors come from a human donor with Susac syndrome.

J is TRBJ1-1 and V is TRBV12-3 or TRBV12-4; TRBD1 might be the D (5 bases). The V gene lost 6 bases and the J gene lost 0 bases, with 17 bases spanning the gap. This CDR3 region has 16 residues. The CDR3: CASRGRGGTLNTEAFF. CDR3 coding DNA: TGTGCCAGCAGGGGCCGAGGAGGGACGTTGAACACTGAAGCTTTCTTT.

This chain joins TRBV3-1 and TRBJ1-5; 9 positions match TRBD1. J was trimmed by 6 bases and V by 5 bases; bases with no gene match: 5. Germline loops: CDR1 LGHDT, CDR2 YNNKEL (reference sequence). This CDR3 has 14 residues. The CDR3 DNA is TGTGCCAGCAGCTCGGGACAGGGACGTCAGCCCCAGCATTTT. It codes for CASSSGQGRQPQHF.

This chain connects TRBV7-3 to TRBJ1-2, with 7 bases fitting TRBD1. The germline V gene has CDR1 SGHTA and CDR2 FQGTGA. V lost 5 bases, J lost 7 bases, and 10 bases stayed unmatched. The CDR3 sequence is 14 residues long. CDR3 in amino acids: CASSPTTDRAGYTF. Written as DNA, the CDR3 is TGTGCCAGCAGCCCTACCACAGACAGGGCTGGCTACACCTTC. Full variable domain (rest looked up from reference TRBV7-3 and TRBJ1-2): GAGVSQTPSNKVTEKGKYVELRCDPISGHTALYWYRQSLGQGPEFLIYFQGTGAADDSGLPNDRFFAVRPEGSVSTLKIQRTERGDSAVYLCASSPTTDRAGYTFGSGTRLTVV.

This sequence joins TRBV19 and TRBJ2-7, with D possibly being TRBD1 or TRBD2 (5 bases each). This CDR3 has 13 amino acids. The V and J ends lost 3 bases and 0 bases respectively, with 6 bases between them. Germline lookup yields CDR1 LNHDA and CDR2 SQIVND (reference sequence). The CDR3 is CASSIGASYEQYF. The CDR3 DNA follows: TGTGCCAGTAGTATCGGGGCCTCCTACGAGCAGTACTTC.

V is TRBV6-6 and J is TRBJ2-1; weak D call: TRBD1 (6 bases). Germline V CDR1 and CDR2: MNHNY, SVGAGI (reference sequence). The V gene lost 6 bases and the J gene lost 2 bases, with 17 bases spanning the gap. This CDR3 spans 16 amino acids. CDR3 coding DNA: TGTGCCAGCAGCCAACAGGGTGGGTCGGCCTACAATGAGCAGTTCTTC. It specifies CASSQQGGSAYNEQFF.

This chain links TRBV29-1 with TRBJ2-3; tentative D call: TRBD2 (6 bases). V dropped 4 bases and J dropped 0 bases, with 11 bases sitting between them. Per germline, CDR1 SQVTM and CDR2 ANQGSEA. The CDR3 consists of 14 residues. CDR3 region: CSVGGKDSTDTQYF. Written as DNA, the CDR3 is TGCAGCGTTGGCGGGAAGGACAGCACAGATACGCAGTATTTT.

The chain links TRBV29-1 to TRBJ2-7; 7 bases agree with TRBD1. The CDR3 runs to 12 residues. Germline-derived CDR1 and CDR2 are SQVTM and ANQGSEA. V shed 7 bases, J shed 3 bases, and the junction held 6 bases outside the gene matches. The CDR3, as DNA: TGCAGCGCTAGGGACAGCTTCTACGAGCAGTACTTC. This gives the protein CSARDSFYEQYF.

The chain couples TRBV29-1 to TRBJ2-1; weak D call: TRBD1 (5 bases). This CDR3 is built from 10 residues. Trimming pared 7 bases from V and 9 bases from J, leaving 10 bases between. Germline V gene sequence: CDR1 SQVTM, CDR2 ANQGSEA. This CDR3 reads CSAGIAEQFF. The CDR3 DNA follows: TGCAGCGCAGGGATCGCTGAGCAGTTCTTC.

This clonotype was seen a handful of times. V and J are TRBV27 and TRBJ2-6; a weak D match, TRBD1 (5 bases). The CDR3 has 16 residues. Germline V gene data show CDR1 as MNHEY and CDR2 as SMNVEV (reference sequence). Between the trimmed V and J ends, which lost 2 bases and 0 bases, there was a span of 8 bases. DNA for the CDR3: TGTGCCAGCAGTTTAGGGGCCTCCTCTGGGGCCAACGTCCTGACTTTC. Translation gives CASSLGASSGANVLTF.

In this sample, this clonotype turned up once. The chain is built from TRBV29-1 and TRBJ2-6; D gene ambiguous. CDR1 is SQVTM and CDR2 is ANQGSEA in the germline V gene. Trimming left V 6 bases short and J 1 base short, with 10 bases between. CDR3 length equals 14 residues. The CDR3 is CSVLTASGANVLTF. The CDR3 DNA follows: TGCAGCGTCCTTACAGCGTCTGGGGCCAACGTCCTGACTTTC.

This clonotype appeared once. CDR3 sequence reads: CASGGTGGETQYF. As DNA, the CDR3 is TGTGCCAGCGGGGGGACAGGGGGTGAGACCCAGTACTTC. This sequence joins TRBV2 and TRBJ2-5; 11 nucleotides align to TRBD1. The CDR3 runs 13 residues. The J segment lost 5 bases and the V segment lost 8 bases, leaving 4 bases of the junction unmatched. Germline V gene sequence: CDR1 SNHLY, CDR2 FYNNEI.

J is TRBJ1-2 and V is TRBV5-4, with TRBD1 as a possible D gene (5 bases). CDR3 length: 15 residues. The ends were cut back, 3 bases at V and 0 bases at J, with 12 bases in the middle. Germline assignment: CDR1 SGHNT and CDR2 YYREEE (reference sequence). CDR3 amino acids: CASSSGTLANYGYTF. The DNA of the CDR3 is TGTGCCAGCAGCTCCGGGACTTTAGCTAACTATGGCTACACCTTC.

This chain uses TRBV6-5 with TRBJ1-2; 7 bases are shared with TRBD1. CDR1 and CDR2 from the germline V gene are MNHEY and SVGAGI. CDR3 length: 13 residues. V was clipped by 2 bases and J by 8 bases; unmatched bases: 5. In nucleotides, the CDR3 is TGTGCCAGCAGTTACCGACAGGGTGGCGGCTACACCTTC. It codes for CASSYRQGGGYTF.

This chain uses TRBV10-3 with TRBJ2-5; TRBD2 matches 9 bases. The CDR3 is 13 amino acids. The V segment lost 6 bases and the J segment 3 bases; nucleotides outside the gene matches: 2. Germline V gives CDR1 ENHRY, CDR2 SYGVKD. In DNA, the CDR3 is TGTGCCATCAGGCGACTAGCGGAAGAGACCCAGTACTTC. The encoded protein is CAIRRLAEETQYF.

The chain carries TRBV7-3 and TRBJ1-1; perhaps TRBD1 as D (5 bases). V lost 6 bases and J lost 4, with 12 bases in between. Looked up from germline, CDR1 is SGHTA and CDR2 is FQGTGA. The CDR3 consists of 13 residues. CDR3 loop: CASSNGGGTEAFF. The CDR3 DNA is TGTGCCAGCAGTAATGGCGGGGGCACTGAAGCTTTCTTT.

V usage is TRBV6-6 and J usage is TRBJ2-7; tentative D call: TRBD1 (5 bases). This CDR3 is built from 13 residues. Germline CDR1 MNHNY, CDR2 SVGAGI (reference sequence). Trimming pared 6 bases from V and 6 bases from J, leaving 15 bases between. This CDR3 is CASRPPQAAEQYF. CDR3 sequence (DNA): TGTGCCAGCAGACCCCCACAGGCAGCCGAGCAGTACTTC.

The chain combines TRBV20-1 with TRBJ2-7; 9 nucleotides line up with TRBD2. This CDR3 contains 15 residues. The V gene end was trimmed by 6 bases and the J gene end by 3 bases; junction bases not matched to a gene: 12. Per germline, CDR1 DFQATT and CDR2 SNEGSKA (reference sequence). CDR3 nucleotides: TGCAGTGCCATTCAAAGTAGCGGGGGCCTCTACGAGCAGTACTTC. It codes for CSAIQSSGGLYEQYF.

V and J are TRBV7-2 and TRBJ1-2; tentative D call: TRBD1 (6 bases). Between the trimmed V and J ends, which lost 5 bases and 1 base, there was a span of 17 bases. The CDR3 spans 16 residues. The germline V gene encodes CDR1 SGHTA and CDR2 FQGNSA. CDR3 sequence reads: CASSLLPRGSNYGYTF. The CDR3 coding sequence is TGTGCCAGCAGCCTCCTCCCGAGGGGGAGTAACTATGGCTACACCTTC.

The genes are TRBV18 and TRBJ1-1, with unresolved D. This CDR3 is built from 13 residues. Germline V gene lookup returns CDR1 KGHSH and CDR2 LQKENI. The V end was cut by 3 bases, the J end by 10 bases, with 15 bases between. The CDR3 coding sequence is TGTGCCAGCTCACCGACCGGCCCCGTTCCAGCTTTCTTT. It translates to CASSPTGPVPAFF. The complete variable domain, with remaining parts taken from reference TRBV18 and TRBJ1-1, reads NAGVMQNPRHLVRRRGQEARLRCSPMKGHSHVYWYRQLPEEGLKFMVYLQKENIIDESGMPKERFSAEFPKEGPSILRIQQVVRGDSAAYFCASSPTGPVPAFFGQGTRLTVV.

V gene TRBV20-1 combines with J gene TRBJ1-4, with a weak D call TRBD1 (6 bases). CDR3 length equals 13 residues. Trimming took off 7 bases at V and 0 bases at J, with 9 bases between the two ends. Germline CDR1 DFQATT, CDR2 SNEGSKA (reference sequence). The CDR3 nucleotides are TGCAGTGGTGGGACAACAACTAATGAAAAACTGTTTTTT. This encodes CSGGTTTNEKLFF.

This clonotype was counted once. The V call is TRBV20-1, the J call TRBJ1-1, with D possibly being TRBD1 (5 bases). CDR3 length: 14 residues. Germline loops: CDR1 DFQATT, CDR2 SNEGSKA (reference sequence). CDR3 DNA: TGCAGGCTGGATCTTGACAGCTCTTTCACTGAAGCTTTCTTT. It translates to CRLDLDSSFTEAFF.

This clonotype was counted once. This rearrangement joins TRBV2 to TRBJ1-5, with D perhaps matching TRBD1 (5 bases). The CDR3 is 14 residues long. CDR1 SNHLY and CDR2 FYNNEI come from the germline V gene. Trimming cost V 0 bases and J 5 bases, with 8 bases left between them. CDR3 loop: CASSEASRDQPQHF. The CDR3 nucleotides are TGTGCCAGCAGTGAAGCAAGCAGGGATCAGCCCCAGCATTTT. Using reference TRBV2 and TRBJ1-5 for the parts outside the CDR3, the full variable domain is EPEVTQTPSHQVTQMGQEVILRCVPISNHLYFYWYRQILGQKVEFLVSFYNNEISEKSEIFDDQFSVERPDGSNFTLKIRSTKLEDSAMYFCASSEASRDQPQHFGDGTRLSIL.

The chain carries TRBV5-1 and TRBJ2-3; D gene ambiguous. Trimming pared 10 bases from V and 5 bases from J, leaving 23 bases between. The CDR3 loop spans 15 amino acids. Germline lookup yields CDR1 SGHRS and CDR2 YFSETQ. Written as DNA, the CDR3 is TGCGCCTCCTTCCTGTCCAGTCCGGCCAGAGATACGCAGTATTTT. Translation gives CASFLSSPARDTQYF.

The chain links TRBV7-9 to TRBJ2-7; the D gene could be TRBD1 or TRBD2 (5 bases each). Germline V gene data show CDR1 as SEHNR and CDR2 as FQNEAQ (reference sequence). The CDR3 extends over 12 amino acids. The V end lost 7 bases, the J end lost 1 base, and 8 bases lay between the germline ends. The CDR3 nucleotides are TGTGCCAGCAAGGGGACGTCCTACGAGCAGTACTTC. It encodes CASKGTSYEQYF.